The 26 T cell receptor beta chains given below trace back to one sample, sequenced in a study of glioma-infiltrating T cells. TCR alpha and beta CDR3 regions were amplified from RNA using iRepertoire nested multiplex PCR. Each CDR3 protein is one row after TCRdb ran MiXCR on the multiplex PCR reads. The sample holds around 100,000 distinct CDR3 sequences, around 29% seen once. Material: glioma tissue, nonneoplastic brain tissue, or PBMCs (not recorded which). These receptors were obtained from a human donor with low-grade glioma or glioblastoma, undergoing nonglioma brain surgery, or in good health (not recorded which).

Comments on this clonotype: A much larger clone differs by one base, so this may be a read error. This rearrangement joins TRBV6-1 to TRBJ1-1, with D hard to call. Per germline, CDR1 MNHNS and CDR2 SASEGT. Trimming removed 1 base from V and 1 base from J, with 10 bases in between. This CDR3 contains 15 residues. Here the CDR3 reads CASSEGVGENTEAFF. In DNA, the CDR3 is TGTGCCAGCAGTGAAGGGGTAGGAGAGAACACTGAAGCTTTCTTT.

V gene TRBV7-2 combines with J gene TRBJ2-5; D perhaps matches TRBD2 (6 bases). The germline V and J ends were trimmed by 3 bases and 1 base, with 15 bases remaining between them. The CDR3 loop spans 16 amino acids. Germline V gene sequence: CDR1 SGHTA, CDR2 FQGNSA. The CDR3 loop is CASSFGPGVTQETQYF. In DNA, the CDR3 is TGTGCCAGCAGCTTCGGTCCGGGGGTGACCCAAGAGACCCAGTACTTC.

Many counts were recorded for this clonotype. J is TRBJ2-3 and V is TRBV20-1; no definite D call. The CDR3 loop spans 14 amino acids. The germline V and J ends were trimmed by 5 bases and 2 bases, with 14 bases remaining between them. Germline V gives CDR1 DFQATT, CDR2 SNEGSKA (reference sequence). CDR3 loop: CSAPPPGYTDTQYF. The CDR3 nucleotides read TGCAGTGCTCCACCCCCGGGCTACACAGATACGCAGTATTTT.

This clonotype was detected many times. The chain combines TRBV2 with TRBJ1-2; D call uncertain. CDR3 length equals 12 residues. V lost 9 bases and J lost 2, with 10 bases in between. Germline assignment: CDR1 SNHLY and CDR2 FYNNEI. CDR3 amino acids: CASKEENYGYTF. The CDR3, as DNA: TGTGCCAGTAAAGAAGAGAACTATGGCTACACCTTC.

With regard to this clonotype: A single base separates this from a much larger clone, so it may be a read error. This chain joins TRBV29-1 and TRBJ2-5; 10 bases are a match to TRBD2. This CDR3 comprises 15 residues. Germline V lookup: CDR1 SQVTM, CDR2 ANQGSEA. The CDR3 is CSARPLLAGMETKYF. DNA of the CDR3: TGCAGCGCCCGACCACTACTAGCGGGGATGGAGACCAAGTACTTC.

The table lists this clonotype with many counts. The chain uses TRBV29-1 and TRBJ2-1; D gene ambiguous. This CDR3 is 13 amino acids long. V shed 4 bases and J shed 4 bases, with 11 bases lying between them. CDR1 and CDR2 (germline): SQVTM, ANQGSEA. CDR3 DNA sequence: TGCAGCGTTGTCGGCAGGTCATACAATGAGCAGTTCTTC. Protein sequence: CSVVGRSYNEQFF.

This clonotype came up many times. The rearrangement uses TRBV28 and TRBJ2-5; 8 nucleotides align to TRBD1. V trimming: 5 bases; J trimming: 3 bases; junction bases outside the gene matches: 8. From germline, CDR1 is MDHEN and CDR2 SYDVKM. The CDR3 contains 15 residues. The CDR3 protein is CASSPQGATKETQYF. The CDR3 region has the DNA TGTGCCAGCAGTCCCCAGGGGGCGACCAAAGAGACCCAGTACTTC.

This clonotype occurred many times. This chain uses TRBV7-2 with TRBJ2-3; a possible D gene is TRBD2 (7 bases). The CDR3 is 13 residues long. The ends were cut back, 10 bases at V and 3 bases at J, with 14 bases in the middle. The germline V gene has CDR1 SGHTA and CDR2 FQGNSA. The CDR3 is CAIRRGATDTQYF. As DNA, the CDR3 is TGTGCCATCAGACGGGGGGCGACAGATACGCAGTATTTT.

Notes on this clonotype: A read error is possible here, since a much larger clone lies one base away. The chain carries TRBV7-8 and TRBJ2-1; either TRBD1 or TRBD2 may fit D (6 bases each). There are 14 residues in the CDR3. Trimming removed 3 bases from V and 8 bases from J, with 14 bases in between. Germline values: CDR1 SGHVS, CDR2 FQNEAQ. The CDR3 is CASSFGWGAYEQFF. Written as DNA, the CDR3 is TGTGCCAGCAGCTTTGGCTGGGGGGCCTATGAGCAGTTCTTC.

With regard to this clonotype: A much larger clone sits a single nucleotide away, making a read error possible. The rearrangement links TRBV6-5 to TRBJ2-1; TRBD1 is a possible D gene (6 bases). CDR3 size: 16 residues. Trimming pared 6 bases from V and 0 bases from J, leaving 15 bases between. Germline assignment: CDR1 MNHEY and CDR2 SVGAGI. The DNA for the CDR3 is TGTGCCAGCAGCACCCACAGGGCCGCCTCCTACAATGAGCAGTTCTTC. Amino acid sequence: CASSTHRAASYNEQFF.

The rearrangement links TRBV30 to TRBJ1-5; no reliable D call. The CDR3 is 15 amino acids. V was pared by 0 bases and J by 5 bases, with 14 bases between. Germline CDR1 GTSNPN, CDR2 SVGIG (reference sequence). The CDR3 loop is CAWSVNGLGDQPQHF. Here the CDR3 DNA reads TGTGCCTGGAGTGTAAATGGGCTCGGGGATCAGCCCCAGCATTTT.

The gene calls are TRBV11-1 and TRBJ2-1; TRBD2 aligns across 8 bases. The CDR3 contains 17 residues. J gave up 5 bases and V 6 bases, and 15 bases lay outside the gene matches. Germline loops: CDR1 SGHAT, CDR2 FQDESV (reference sequence). This chain's CDR3 is CASSEYSGEFRNNEQFF. CDR3 in DNA: TGTGCCAGCAGTGAATATAGCGGGGAGTTCCGAAACAATGAGCAGTTCTTC.

This clonotype has a count of ten or more. The chain recombines TRBV18 with TRBJ2-3; the D is unclear. Per the germline V gene, CDR1 is KGHSH and CDR2 is LQKENI. This CDR3 comprises 13 residues. V was shortened by 5 bases and J by 6 bases, with 12 bases between the two germline ends. The CDR3: CASSNGIGDTQYF. CDR3 bases: TGTGCCAGCTCAAATGGGATTGGCGATACGCAGTATTTT.

This clonotype was seen at least ten times. One end of the junction varies from germline; a read error may be responsible. The chain combines TRBV7-7 with TRBJ2-5; the match to TRBD1 covers 8 bases. This CDR3 is built from 13 residues. Per germline, CDR1 SSHAT and CDR2 FNYEAQ (reference sequence). CDR3 nucleotide sequence: TGTGCTAGCAGCATCCGACAGGGGGAGACCCAGTACTTC. It encodes CASSIRQGETQYF.

This clonotype was observed a handful of times. The chain uses TRBV12-3 or TRBV12-4 and TRBJ2-7; 8 bases agree with TRBD1. This CDR3 region has 15 residues. The V segment lost 6 bases and the J segment 3 bases; nucleotides outside the gene matches: 10. As DNA, the CDR3 is TGTGCCAGCAGCAAAGGGACAGGAGTAGTCTACGAGCAGTACTTC. Its translation is CASSKGTGVVYEQYF.

This clonotype was detected a few times. This chain links TRBV3-1 with TRBJ1-6, with D unclear. Trimming shortened V by 1 base and J by 0 bases, and 13 bases separated the two germline ends. Germline CDR1 reads LGHDT; CDR2 reads YNNKEL (reference sequence). This CDR3 has 18 amino acids. The CDR3 spells CASSQGRTQGSYNSPLHF. As DNA, the CDR3 is TGTGCCAGCAGCCAAGGCCGCACTCAAGGCTCCTATAATTCACCCCTCCACTTT.

About this clonotype: This clone may be a read error of a much larger clone one base away. This sequence joins TRBV7-9 and TRBJ2-3; maybe TRBD2 (6 bases). In germline, CDR1 is SEHNR, CDR2 FQNEAQ (reference sequence). CDR3 length equals 17 residues. This CDR3 is CASSLAAGRKYTDTEYF. Here the CDR3 DNA reads TGTGCCAGCAGCTTAGCCGCGGGAAGAAAGTACACAGATACGGAGTATTTT.

Many counts were recorded for this clonotype. This chain joins TRBV4-2 and TRBJ1-3, with unresolved D. Germline V CDR1 and CDR2: LGHNA, YNFKEQ. Trimming pared 1 base from V and 2 bases from J, leaving 15 bases between. This CDR3 is 17 amino acids long. Written as DNA, the CDR3 is TGTGCCAGCAGCCAAGGGGGAAACAGTAGGGCTGGAAACACCATATATTTT. It translates to CASSQGGNSRAGNTIYF.

The sample holds a few counts of this clonotype. This may stem from a read error, because a much larger clone lies one nucleotide away. This rearrangement joins TRBV6-1 to TRBJ1-3; D may be TRBD1 (5 bases). Germline-derived CDR1 and CDR2 are MNHNS and SASEGT. CDR3 length: 14 amino acids. The CDR3 DNA reads TGTGCCAGCTTCGACCGGACAAGAGGAAACGCCATATATTTT. It specifies CASFDRTRGNAIYF.

Regarding this clonotype: It may be a read error: a sequence one base away is much more abundant. V and J are TRBV6-5 and TRBJ2-5; no reliable D call. Germline lookup yields CDR1 MNHEY and CDR2 SVGAGI. The length of the CDR3 is 12 residues. V was pared by 5 bases and J by 2 bases, with 6 bases between. The CDR3 is CASSTCQETQYF. Written as DNA, the CDR3 is TGTGCCAGCAGTACATGTCAAGAGACCCAGTACTTC.

This clonotype occurred a few times. The V gene is TRBV4-3, the J gene TRBJ1-2; D is uncertain. Germline loops: CDR1 LGHNA, CDR2 YSLEER. V was clipped by 1 base and J by 8 bases, with 11 bases between them. This CDR3 is 13 amino acids long. CDR3 sequence reads: CASSQGGYGGYTF. In nucleotides, the CDR3 is TGCGCCAGCAGCCAAGGAGGATACGGGGGCTACACCTTC.

This clonotype was picked up many times. V is TRBV7-2 and J is TRBJ2-1; 11 nucleotides agree with TRBD2. J was trimmed by 4 bases and V by 6 bases; bases with no gene match: 5. The CDR3 length is 15 residues. In germline, CDR1 is SGHTA, CDR2 FQGNSA. CDR3 loop: CASSPGLAEYNEQFF. The CDR3 region has the DNA TGTGCCAGCAGTCCGGGACTAGCGGAATACAATGAGCAGTTCTTC.

This clonotype was seen repeatedly, ten times or more. The J gene is TRBJ2-5, the V gene TRBV3-1; D not certain. The V gene lost 2 bases and the J gene lost 4 bases, with 2 bases spanning the gap. CDR1 and CDR2 (germline): LGHDT, YNNKEL (reference sequence). The CDR3 loop spans 11 amino acids. The DNA for the CDR3 is TGTGCCAGCAGCCAAATAGAGACCCAGTACTTC. Its protein product is CASSQIETQYF.

This clonotype was detected ten times or more. V is TRBV20-1 and J is TRBJ2-7, with 8 bases fitting TRBD1. There are 14 residues in the CDR3. From germline, CDR1 is DFQATT and CDR2 SNEGSKA (reference sequence). The ends lost 6 bases at V and 4 bases at J; junction bases unmatched: 11. The CDR3 sequence: CSAIPTGGRYEQYF. The CDR3 DNA follows: TGCAGTGCCATTCCTACAGGGGGGAGGTACGAGCAGTACTTC.

This clonotype showed up many times. The chain combines TRBV27 with TRBJ2-7; 7 bases are a match to TRBD2. CDR1 is MNHEY and CDR2 is SMNVEV in the germline V gene (reference sequence). With V trimmed by 5 bases and J by 3 bases, 7 bases remained unmatched. The CDR3 consists of 14 residues. This CDR3 is CASSPWGGIYEQYF. In DNA, the CDR3 is TGTGCCAGCAGTCCTTGGGGGGGGATCTACGAGCAGTACTTC.

This clonotype was detected many times. This chain connects TRBV7-2 to TRBJ2-7, with D possibly being TRBD2 (6 bases). The CDR3 totals 15 residues. Germline values: CDR1 SGHTA, CDR2 FQGNSA. Between the trimmed V and J ends, which lost 5 bases and 3 bases, there was a span of 17 bases. CDR3 in amino acids: CASSRPGQGLYEQYF. In nucleotides, the CDR3 is TGTGCCAGCAGCCGTCCGGGGCAGGGACTCTACGAGCAGTACTTC.